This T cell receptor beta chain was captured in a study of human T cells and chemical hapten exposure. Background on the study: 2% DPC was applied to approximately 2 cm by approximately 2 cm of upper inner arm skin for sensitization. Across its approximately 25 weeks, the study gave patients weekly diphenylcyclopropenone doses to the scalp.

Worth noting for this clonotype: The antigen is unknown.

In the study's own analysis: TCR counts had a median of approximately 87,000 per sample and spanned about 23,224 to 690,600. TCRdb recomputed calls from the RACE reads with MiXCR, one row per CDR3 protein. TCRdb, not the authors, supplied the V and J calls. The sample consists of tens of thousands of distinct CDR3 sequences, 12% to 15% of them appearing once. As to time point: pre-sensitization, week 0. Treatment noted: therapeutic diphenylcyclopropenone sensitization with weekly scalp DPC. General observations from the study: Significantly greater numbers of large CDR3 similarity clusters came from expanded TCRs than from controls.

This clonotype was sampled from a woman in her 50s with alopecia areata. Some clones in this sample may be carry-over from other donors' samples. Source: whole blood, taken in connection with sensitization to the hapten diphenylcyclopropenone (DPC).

This CDR3 is CASSRPGGEQYF. The CDR3 region has the DNA TGTGCCAGCAGCAGACCGGGGGGCGAGCAGTACTTC. This chain joins TRBV7-6 and TRBJ2-7; 7 bases are a match to TRBD2. The V segment lost 5 bases and the J segment 6 bases; nucleotides outside the gene matches: 4. The germline gives CDR1 SGHVS, CDR2 FNYEAQ. CDR3 length equals 12 residues.